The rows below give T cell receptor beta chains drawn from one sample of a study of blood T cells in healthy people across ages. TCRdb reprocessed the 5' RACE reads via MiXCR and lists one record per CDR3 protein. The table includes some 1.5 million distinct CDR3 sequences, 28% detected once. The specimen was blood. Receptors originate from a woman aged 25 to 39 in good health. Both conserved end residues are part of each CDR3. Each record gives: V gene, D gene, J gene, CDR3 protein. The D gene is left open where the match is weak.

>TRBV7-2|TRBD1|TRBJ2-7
CANSSGTGSYEQYF
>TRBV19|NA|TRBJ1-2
CASSMGESGYTF
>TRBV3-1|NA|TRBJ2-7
CASSQGLVSGAEQYF
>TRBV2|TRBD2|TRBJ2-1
CASSGLGLVRLDEQFF
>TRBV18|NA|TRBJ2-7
CASSPTTQSYEHYF
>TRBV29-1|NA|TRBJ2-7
CSVVRGTDEQYF
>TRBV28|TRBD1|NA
CASSNLLGQGAYEQYF
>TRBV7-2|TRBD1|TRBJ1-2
CASSLSGQDYGYTF
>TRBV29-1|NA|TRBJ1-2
CSVFEGTYGYTF
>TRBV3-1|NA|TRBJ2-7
CASSQERGPTDEQYF
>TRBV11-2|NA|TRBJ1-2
CASSLTSGTHGYTF
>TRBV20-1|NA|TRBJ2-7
CSASRQAHSYEQYF
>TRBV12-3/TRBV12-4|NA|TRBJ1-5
CASSFRSTRDQPQHF
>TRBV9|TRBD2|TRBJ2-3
CASSVGSSGGVTTTDTQYF
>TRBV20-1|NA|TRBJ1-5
CSALQGSSNQPQHF
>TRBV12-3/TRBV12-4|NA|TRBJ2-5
CASSLPPRRETQYF
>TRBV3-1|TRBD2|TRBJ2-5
CASSQVLAGDQETQYF
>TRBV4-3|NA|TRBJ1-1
CASSQDLGTANTEAFF
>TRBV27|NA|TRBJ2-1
CASTRNRDNEQFF
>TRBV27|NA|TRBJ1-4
CASSLHGVNEKLFF
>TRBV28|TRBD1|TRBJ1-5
CASSFSGGKVQPQHF
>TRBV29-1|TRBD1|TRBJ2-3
CSVGVRGSLEDTQYF
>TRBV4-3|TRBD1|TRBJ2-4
CASSQQTGVKNIQYF
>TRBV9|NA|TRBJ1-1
CASSPTLGNTEAFF
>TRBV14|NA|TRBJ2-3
CASSPLGVTTGTDTQYF
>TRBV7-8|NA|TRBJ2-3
CASSWGELDTQYF
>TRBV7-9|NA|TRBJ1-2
CASSLGLSANYGYTF
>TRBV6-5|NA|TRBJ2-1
CASSSYPHEQFF
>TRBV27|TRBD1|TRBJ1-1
CASRKQGESGEAFF
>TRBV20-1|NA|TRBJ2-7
CSARVPNREAYEQYF
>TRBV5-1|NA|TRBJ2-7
CASSFGSGANEQYF
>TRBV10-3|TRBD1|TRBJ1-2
CAITPRGGEYNYGYTF
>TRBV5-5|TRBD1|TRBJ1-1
CASSNRGHGNTEAFF
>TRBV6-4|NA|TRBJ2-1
CASSDSIYRDPTLYNERFF
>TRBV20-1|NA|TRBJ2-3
CSADSFGTDTQYF
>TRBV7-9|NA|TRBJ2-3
CASSPPLVIPSTDTQYF
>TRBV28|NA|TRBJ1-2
CASSLSVYGYTF